A single T cell receptor beta chain is shown here with its context. The data are from a study of blood T cell repertoires in COVID-19. The wider study: The study drew acute and convalescent COVID-19 samples from the United States, Italy and Spain. PBMCs, B-cell-depleted T cells, or T cells were the source of the cDNA or gDNA that made up the material.

Germline CDR1 SNHLY, CDR2 FYNNEI. Trimming cost V 3 bases and J 1 base; bases outside gene matches: 10. The CDR3 extends over 17 amino acids. Original data processing: Estimation of nucleated cell counts was performed using reference gene primer amplification. Sequencing was performed with immunoSEQ multiplex PCR; in TCRdb, only in-frame clones are kept and a portion is missing. V and J calls and clone size come straight from that table; D and trimming were deduced from the DNA. This sample has roughly 200,000 clones, with nearly 90% found just once. This receptor was obtained from a woman aged 18-29 years who had recovered from COVID-19. Sequenced material: peripheral blood. The rearrangement links TRBV2 to TRBJ1-1; 8 bases align to TRBD1. CDR3 DNA: TGTGCCAGCAGTGAGCTGATTATAGGGACAGGGAACACTGAAGCTTTCTTT. Its translation is CASSELIIGTGNTEAFF.